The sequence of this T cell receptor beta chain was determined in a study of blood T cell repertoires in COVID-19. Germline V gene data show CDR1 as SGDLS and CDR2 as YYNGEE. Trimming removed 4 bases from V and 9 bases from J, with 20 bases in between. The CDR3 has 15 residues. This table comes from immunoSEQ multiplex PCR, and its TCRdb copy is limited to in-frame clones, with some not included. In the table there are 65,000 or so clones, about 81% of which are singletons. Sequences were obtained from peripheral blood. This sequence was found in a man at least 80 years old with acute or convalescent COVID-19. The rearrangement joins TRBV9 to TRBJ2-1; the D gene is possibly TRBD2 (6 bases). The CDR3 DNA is TGTGCCAGCAGCTATACTGGGGACTTACGGGGTGAGCAGTTCTTC. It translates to CASSYTGDLRGEQFF.